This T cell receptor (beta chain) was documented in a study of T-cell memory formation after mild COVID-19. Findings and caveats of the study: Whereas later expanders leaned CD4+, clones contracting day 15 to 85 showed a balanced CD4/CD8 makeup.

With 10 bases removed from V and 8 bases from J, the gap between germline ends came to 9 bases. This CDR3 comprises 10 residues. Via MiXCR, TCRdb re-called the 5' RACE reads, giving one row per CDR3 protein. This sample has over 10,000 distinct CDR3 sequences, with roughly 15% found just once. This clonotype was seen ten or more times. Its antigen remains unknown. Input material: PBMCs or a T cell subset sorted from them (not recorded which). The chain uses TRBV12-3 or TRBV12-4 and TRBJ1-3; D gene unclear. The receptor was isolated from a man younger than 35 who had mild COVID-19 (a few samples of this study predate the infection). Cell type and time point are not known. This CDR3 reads CATVEDTIYF. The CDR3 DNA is TGTGCCACCGTCGAGGACACCATATATTTT.